Listed here are 5 T cell receptor beta chains from one sample, sequenced in a study of T cell responses to AZD1222 COVID-19 vaccine. The data were produced by immunoSEQ multiplex PCR, yet TCRdb's version contains in-frame clones alone and is incomplete. This table holds about 110,000 clones, nearly 90% found once. Sequencing used peripheral blood, obtained on day 0 of AZD1222 vaccination. Receptors originate from an adult in good health.

The CDR3, as DNA: TGTGCCAGCAGTTTCTACGCTGAGGGAGTCACTGAAGCTTTCTTT. This codes for CASSFYAEGVTEAFF. The chain employs TRBV28 and TRBJ1-1; no reliable D call. The CDR3 is 15 residues long. The germline V gene encodes CDR1 MDHEN and CDR2 SYDVKM. V was cut by 3 bases and J by 4 bases, with 15 bases left in between.

The J gene is TRBJ2-1, the V gene TRBV7-6; 7 positions match TRBD1. CDR1 is SGHVS and CDR2 is FNYEAQ in the germline V gene. The CDR3 runs to 17 residues. The trim removed 0 bases at V and 0 bases at J, leaving 5 bases unmatched. The CDR3 sequence is CASSLAQGDPSYNEQFF. CDR3 in DNA: TGTGCCAGCAGCTTAGCCCAGGGGGATCCCTCCTACAATGAGCAGTTCTTC. The full variable domain, with the rest looked up from reference TRBV7-6 and TRBJ2-1, is GAGVSQSPRYKVTKRGQDVALRCDPISGHVSLYWYRQALGQGPEFLTYFNYEAQQDKSGLPNDRFSAERPEGSISTLTIQRTEQRDSAMYRCASSLAQGDPSYNEQFFGPGTRLTVL.

The J gene is TRBJ2-2, the V gene TRBV2, with 8 nucleotides matching TRBD2. Germline V gene lookup returns CDR1 SNHLY and CDR2 FYNNEI. CDR3 size: 16 residues. The V gene end was trimmed by 7 bases and the J gene end by 1 base; junction bases not matched to a gene: 8. The CDR3 reads CASKISGAQNTGELFF. The CDR3 region has the DNA TGTGCCAGCAAAATTAGCGGGGCCCAGAACACCGGGGAGCTGTTTTTT.

The gene calls are TRBV6-1 and TRBJ1-2; maybe TRBD1 (6 bases). The CDR3 contains 17 residues. The germline V and J ends were trimmed by 4 bases and 4 bases, with 22 bases remaining between them. CDR1 is MNHNS and CDR2 is SASEGT in the germline V gene. For the CDR3, the DNA is TGTGCCAGCAGTGCTCTAATTTCAGGGGTAGATGGCTATGGCTACACCTTC. Its translation: CASSALISGVDGYGYTF.

The J gene is TRBJ2-3, the V gene TRBV7-3, with TRBD2 identical over 11 bases. The CDR3 runs to 15 residues. Per the germline V gene, CDR1 is SGHTA and CDR2 is FQGTGA. V was clipped by 5 bases and J by 1 base; unmatched bases: 2. The CDR3 bases are TGTGCCAGCAGCAAGGGACTAGCGGGCACAGATACGCAGTATTTT. Its protein is CASSKGLAGTDTQYF.